The present entry profiles one TCR beta chain with its context. Original processing notes: Amplification of reference gene primers was used by the study to estimate nucleated cell counts. The repertoire was sequenced with immunoSEQ multiplex PCR; TCRdb's copy has only in-frame clones and lacks some. That table is the source of V, J and clone size, and D and trimming were worked out from the DNA. This sample has roughly 330,000 clones; about 82% occur once, and the top ten carry about 1.6%. This sample stems from a study of blood T cell repertoires in COVID-19. At the level of the study: Samples representing acute and convalescent COVID-19 were sourced from the United States, Italy and Spain. From T cells, B-cell-depleted T cells, or PBMCs came the material, which was cDNA or gDNA.

With 1 base removed from V and 4 bases from J, the gap between germline ends came to 8 bases. The CDR3 is made up of 13 amino acids. Germline-derived CDR1 and CDR2 are SGHRS and YFSETQ. This chain links TRBV5-1 with TRBJ1-2; no firm D call. This receptor was identified in a woman aged 50 to 60 with acute or convalescent COVID-19. The sample was peripheral blood. The CDR3 nucleotides read TGCGCCAGCAGCTTGCTGGGCCTCTATGGCTACACCTTC. Translating it yields CASSLLGLYGYTF.